The TCR beta chain under discussion was sequenced for a study of Ad26.COV2.S vaccination and SARS-CoV-2 variants. Study context: The authors gave Ad26.COV2.S intramuscularly, either once or twice 56 days apart. Study-level results: The TCR breadth and depth analyses may have understated or missed part of the total T cell responses. Spike-specific TCR breadth was greater after Ad26.COV2.S than placebo. Substantial breadth was reportedly displayed by spike-specific CD8+ and CD4+ T cell responses after vaccination.

Treatment described: approximately 18 received Ad26.COV2.S at low or high dose, single or two shots; about 5 received placebo; per-sample allocation not given. Samples analyzed were those drawn on day 63 after the first vaccine or placebo injection. As to this clone: Its antigen remains unidentified.

Germline trimming cut 7 bases from V and 2 bases from J; bases unmatched to any gene: 6. This CDR3 spans 15 amino acids. Germline V CDR1 and CDR2: KGHDR, SFDVKD. The method was immunoSEQ multiplex PCR; TCRdb's version includes in-frame clones alone and lacks a portion of them. The table lists nearly 400,000 clones, 70% to 90% of them singletons. This TCR came from a person aged 18-60 years who received the Ad26.COV2.S COVID-19 vaccine or a placebo. The chain carries TRBV24-1 and TRBJ2-5; 10 bases fit TRBD2. The sequenced sample was peripheral blood, obtained in a trial of Ad26.COV2.S vaccine versus placebo. The CDR3 nucleotides are TGTGCCACCAGCGAACTAGCGGGAAGTCAAGAGACCCAGTACTTC. This codes for CATSELAGSQETQYF.